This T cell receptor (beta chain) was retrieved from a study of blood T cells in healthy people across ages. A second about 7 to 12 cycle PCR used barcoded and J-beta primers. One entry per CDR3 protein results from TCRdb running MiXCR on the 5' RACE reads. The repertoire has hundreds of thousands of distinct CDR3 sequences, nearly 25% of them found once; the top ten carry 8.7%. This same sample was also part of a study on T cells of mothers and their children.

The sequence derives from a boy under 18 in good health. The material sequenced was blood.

CDR3 nucleotides: TGCGCCAGCAGCCTAGGCCCGTCCGTTGGGACCGGGGAGCTGTTTTTT. Translated: CASSLGPSVGTGELFF. The chain employs TRBV4-1 and TRBJ2-2; D remains ambiguous. Germline V CDR1 and CDR2: MGHRA, YSYEKL. This CDR3 has 16 residues. The V gene lost 4 bases and the J gene lost 5 bases, with 17 bases spanning the gap.